This TCR beta chain was captured by sequencing in a study of cytomegalovirus exposure and HLA in healthy donors. Looking at the study overall: Genotyping showed roughly 81% of hundreds of donors falling in the Caucasian-associated ancestry cluster.

Researchers ran the PCR with 60 Vbeta and 13 Jbeta primers. Assay: immunoSEQ multiplex PCR; the TCRdb copy retains only in-frame clones and omits some. The data contain 85,000 to 130,000 clones, roughly 77% of them singletons. This clone was detected only a few times. This CDR3 contains 11 residues. CDR1 and CDR2 from the germline V gene are ENHRY and SYGVKD. V gave up 6 bases and J gave up 5 bases, with 8 bases separating them. The sequence was collected from a woman aged 45-65 years in good health and CMV-seropositive. The V gene is TRBV10-3, the J gene TRBJ2-7; D gene unclear. The specimen was PBMCs. CDR3 region: CAIRVQDEQYF. As DNA, the CDR3 is TGTGCCATCAGGGTGCAGGACGAGCAGTACTTC.